This entry features one T cell receptor (beta chain) sequence. The target antigen is unknown. The sample belongs to a study of PD-L1 blockade in urothelial cancer. Turning to the study itself: From 0 to 3 prior chemotherapy regimens had been given to the patients. Blood samples contained a median around 140,000 T cells.

Method: immunoSEQ multiplex PCR; TCRdb's copy keeps in-frame clones and lacks some. The sample records about 48,000 clones, 70% to 90% being singletons. Study conclusions and caveats: Durable-benefit patients showed greater tumor-associated blood clone expansion at 3 weeks.

The time point denotes: peripheral blood 6 weeks after treatment start. Patients' cancers were locally advanced or metastatic urothelial carcinomas. V trimming: 8 bases; J trimming: 6 bases; junction bases outside the gene matches: 10. Germline lookup yields CDR1 LNHNV and CDR2 YYDKDF (reference sequence). The CDR3 is 14 residues long. Specimen: PBMCs, collected around atezolizumab (anti-PD-L1) treatment. This clonotype was sampled from a man aged 60 to 69 with urothelial cancer. V is TRBV15 and J is TRBJ2-1, with 7 nucleotides matching TRBD1. The CDR3 DNA is TGTGCCACCCGCTTGGGACAGAGGACCAATGAGCAGTTCTTC. Its protein is CATRLGQRTNEQFF. Complete variable domain (other parts from reference TRBV15 and TRBJ2-1): DAMVIQNPRYQVTQFGKPVTLSCSQTLNHNVMYWYQQKSSQAPKLLFHYYDKDFNNEADTPDNFQSRRPNTSFCFLDIRSPGLGDTAMYLCATRLGQRTNEQFFGPGTRLTVL.